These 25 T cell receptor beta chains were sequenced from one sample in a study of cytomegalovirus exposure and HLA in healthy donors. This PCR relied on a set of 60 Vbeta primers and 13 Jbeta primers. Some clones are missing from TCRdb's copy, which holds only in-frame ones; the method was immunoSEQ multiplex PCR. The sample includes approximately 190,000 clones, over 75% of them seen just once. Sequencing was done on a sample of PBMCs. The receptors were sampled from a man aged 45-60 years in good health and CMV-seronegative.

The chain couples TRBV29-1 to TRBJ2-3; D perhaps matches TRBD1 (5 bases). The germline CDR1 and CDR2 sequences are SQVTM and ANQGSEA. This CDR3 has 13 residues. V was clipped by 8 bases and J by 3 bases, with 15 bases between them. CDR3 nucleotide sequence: TGCAGCACGGACCTAAAGGGGACAGATACGCAGTATTTT. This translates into CSTDLKGTDTQYF.

CDR3 protein: CSVEVGDRGWTQYF. DNA for the CDR3: TGCAGCGTTGAAGTGGGAGACAGGGGATGGACCCAGTACTTC. V is TRBV29-1 and J is TRBJ2-5; 8 bases line up with TRBD1. J was trimmed by 7 bases and V by 1 base; bases with no gene match: 8. Germline V gives CDR1 SQVTM, CDR2 ANQGSEA. The CDR3 is 14 residues long.

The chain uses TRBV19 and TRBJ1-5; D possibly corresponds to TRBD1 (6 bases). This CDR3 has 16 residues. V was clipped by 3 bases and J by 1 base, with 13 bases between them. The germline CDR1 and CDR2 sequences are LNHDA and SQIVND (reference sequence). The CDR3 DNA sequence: TGTGCCAGTAGTATGTTCGGGAGGGGGAGCAATCAGCCCCAGCATTTT. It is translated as CASSMFGRGSNQPQHF.

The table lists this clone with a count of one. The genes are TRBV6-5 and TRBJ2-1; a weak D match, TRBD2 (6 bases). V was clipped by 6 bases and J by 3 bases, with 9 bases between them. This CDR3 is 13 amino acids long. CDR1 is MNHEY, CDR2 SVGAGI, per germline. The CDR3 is CASSPGSYNEQFF. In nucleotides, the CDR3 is TGTGCCAGCAGCCCCGGGAGCTACAATGAGCAGTTCTTC.

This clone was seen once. The DNA for the CDR3 is TGCGCCAGCAGCCAAGATTCAGGGGCCGACTATGGCTACACCTTC. It is translated as CASSQDSGADYGYTF. The chain combines TRBV4-3 with TRBJ1-2; tentatively, D is TRBD1 (6 bases). CDR3 size: 15 residues. V dropped 0 bases and J dropped 3 bases, with 11 bases sitting between them. Germline CDR1 and CDR2: LGHNA and YSLEER.

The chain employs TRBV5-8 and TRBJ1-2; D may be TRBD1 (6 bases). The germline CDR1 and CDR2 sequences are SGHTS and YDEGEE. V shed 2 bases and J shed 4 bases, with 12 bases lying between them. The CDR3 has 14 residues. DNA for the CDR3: TGTGCCAGCAGCTTCGGGGGGCGCGGCTATGGCTACACCTTC. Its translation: CASSFGGRGYGYTF.

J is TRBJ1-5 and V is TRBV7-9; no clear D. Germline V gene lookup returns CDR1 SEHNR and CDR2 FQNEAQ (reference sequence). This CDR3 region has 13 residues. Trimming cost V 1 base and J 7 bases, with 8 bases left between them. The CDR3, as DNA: TGTGCCAGCAGCTTAGACGGGAGACAGCCCCAGCATTTT. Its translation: CASSLDGRQPQHF.

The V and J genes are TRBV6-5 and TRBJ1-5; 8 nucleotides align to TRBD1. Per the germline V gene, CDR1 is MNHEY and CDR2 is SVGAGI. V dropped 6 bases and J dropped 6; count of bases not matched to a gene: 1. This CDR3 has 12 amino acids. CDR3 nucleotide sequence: TGTGCCAGCAGGACAGGGGTTCAGCCCCAGCATTTT. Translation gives CASRTGVQPQHF.

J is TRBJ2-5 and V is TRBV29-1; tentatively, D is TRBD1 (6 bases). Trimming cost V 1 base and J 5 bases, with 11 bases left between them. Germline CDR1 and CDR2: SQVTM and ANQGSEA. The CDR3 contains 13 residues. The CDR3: CSVEAGQGETQYF. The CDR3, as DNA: TGCAGCGTTGAAGCAGGTCAGGGGGAGACCCAGTACTTC.

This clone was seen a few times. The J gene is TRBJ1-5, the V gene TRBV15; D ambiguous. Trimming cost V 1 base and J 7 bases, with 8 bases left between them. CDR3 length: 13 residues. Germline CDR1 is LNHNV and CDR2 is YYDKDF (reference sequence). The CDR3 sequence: CATSRVFLQPQHF. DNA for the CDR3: TGTGCCACCAGCAGAGTTTTCCTACAGCCCCAGCATTTT.

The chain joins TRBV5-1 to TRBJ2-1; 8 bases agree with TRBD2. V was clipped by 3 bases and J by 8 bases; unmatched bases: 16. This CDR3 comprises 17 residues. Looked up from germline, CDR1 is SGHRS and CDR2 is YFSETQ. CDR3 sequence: CASSWARAGGLVDEQFF. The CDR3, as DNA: TGCGCCAGCAGCTGGGCCCGGGCGGGGGGTCTAGTTGATGAGCAGTTCTTC. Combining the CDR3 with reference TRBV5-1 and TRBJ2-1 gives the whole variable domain KAGVTQTPRYLIKTRGQQVTLSCSPISGHRSVSWYQQTPGQGLQFLFEYFSETQRNKGNFPGRFSGRQFSNSRSEMNVSTLELGDSALYLCASSWARAGGLVDEQFFGPGTRLTVL.

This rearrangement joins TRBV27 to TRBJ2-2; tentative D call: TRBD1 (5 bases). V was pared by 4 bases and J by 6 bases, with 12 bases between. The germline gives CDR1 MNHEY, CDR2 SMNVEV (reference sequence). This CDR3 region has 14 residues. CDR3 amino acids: CASSSTSGPGELFF. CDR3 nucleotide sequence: TGTGCCAGCAGTTCGACTTCAGGGCCCGGGGAGCTGTTTTTT.

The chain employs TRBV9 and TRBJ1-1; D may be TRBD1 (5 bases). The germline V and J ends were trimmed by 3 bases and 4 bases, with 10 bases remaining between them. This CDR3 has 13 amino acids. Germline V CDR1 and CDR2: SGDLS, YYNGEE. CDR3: CASSAGVSTEAFF. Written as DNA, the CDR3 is TGTGCCAGCAGCGCGGGGGTGAGCACTGAAGCTTTCTTT. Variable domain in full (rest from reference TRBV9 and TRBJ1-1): DSGVTQTPKHLITATGQRVTLRCSPRSGDLSVYWYQQSLDQGLQFLIQYYNGEERAKGNILERFSAQQFPDLHSELNLSSLELGDSALYFCASSAGVSTEAFFGQGTRLTVV.

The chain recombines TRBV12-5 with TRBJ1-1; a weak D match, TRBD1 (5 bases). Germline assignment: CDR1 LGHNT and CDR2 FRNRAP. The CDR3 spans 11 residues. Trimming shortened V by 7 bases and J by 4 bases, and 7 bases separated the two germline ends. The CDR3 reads CASVRGTEAFF. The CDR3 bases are TGTGCTAGTGTTAGGGGCACTGAAGCTTTCTTT.

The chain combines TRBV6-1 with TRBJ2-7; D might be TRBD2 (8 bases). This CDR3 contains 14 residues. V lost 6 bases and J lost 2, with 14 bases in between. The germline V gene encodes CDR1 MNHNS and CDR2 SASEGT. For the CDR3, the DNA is TGTGCCAGCAGCGGGAGGGACAGAGCCTACGAGCAGTACTTC. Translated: CASSGRDRAYEQYF.

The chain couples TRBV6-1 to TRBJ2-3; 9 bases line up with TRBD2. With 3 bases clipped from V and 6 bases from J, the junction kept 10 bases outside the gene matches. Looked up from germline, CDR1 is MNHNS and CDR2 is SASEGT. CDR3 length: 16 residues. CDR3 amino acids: CASSEWAGGSSDTQYF. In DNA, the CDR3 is TGTGCCAGCAGTGAGTGGGCGGGGGGGTCATCCGATACGCAGTATTTT.

CDR3 sequence: CASSMTGDPNYGYTF. In DNA form, the CDR3 reads TGTGCCAGCAGCATGACAGGGGACCCGAACTATGGCTACACCTTC. The genes are TRBV11-2 and TRBJ1-2; TRBD1 agrees at 8 bases. This CDR3 is built from 15 residues. V trimming: 5 bases; J trimming: 2 bases; junction bases outside the gene matches: 7. The germline V gene encodes CDR1 SGHAT and CDR2 FQNNGV.

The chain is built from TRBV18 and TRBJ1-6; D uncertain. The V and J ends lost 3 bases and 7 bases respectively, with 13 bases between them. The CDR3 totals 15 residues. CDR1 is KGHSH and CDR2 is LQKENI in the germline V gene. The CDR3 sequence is CASSPKEAANSPLHF. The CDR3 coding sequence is TGTGCCAGCTCACCCAAGGAGGCGGCCAATTCACCCCTCCACTTT. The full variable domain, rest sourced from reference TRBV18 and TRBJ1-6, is NAGVMQNPRHLVRRRGQEARLRCSPMKGHSHVYWYRQLPEEGLKFMVYLQKENIIDESGMPKERFSAEFPKEGPSILRIQQVVRGDSAAYFCASSPKEAANSPLHFGNGTRLTVT.

CDR3 nucleotides: TGTGCCTGCTCTAGGGGGCCAGGCTACAATGAGCAGTTCTTC. Translating gives CACSRGPGYNEQFF. V and J are TRBV6-1 and TRBJ2-1; TRBD1 matches at 7 bases. V was clipped by 11 bases and J by 3 bases; unmatched bases: 10. The CDR3 loop spans 14 amino acids. Germline V lookup: CDR1 MNHNS, CDR2 SASEGT.

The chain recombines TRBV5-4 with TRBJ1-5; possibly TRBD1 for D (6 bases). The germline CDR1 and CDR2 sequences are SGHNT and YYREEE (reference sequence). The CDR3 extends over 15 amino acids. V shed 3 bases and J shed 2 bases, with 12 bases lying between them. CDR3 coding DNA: TGTGCCAGCAGCTCGGGGGGCAGCGGCAATCAGCCCCAGCATTTT. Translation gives CASSSGGSGNQPQHF.

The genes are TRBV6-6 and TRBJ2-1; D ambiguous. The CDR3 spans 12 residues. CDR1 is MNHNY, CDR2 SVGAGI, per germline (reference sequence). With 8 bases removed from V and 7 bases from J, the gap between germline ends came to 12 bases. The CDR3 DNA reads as TGTGCCAGCGGAGATAGGTGGAATGAGCAGTTCTTC. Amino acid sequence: CASGDRWNEQFF.

The CDR3 region has the DNA TGTGCCAGCAGCCCAATCGGGGGGAGGACCTACGAGCAGTACTTC. Its translation: CASSPIGGRTYEQYF. The chain carries TRBV7-2 and TRBJ2-7; 7 bases map to TRBD2. The CDR3 has 15 residues. Losses at the gene ends were 5 bases for V and 2 bases for J; bases not matched to a gene: 9. Germline V gene sequence: CDR1 SGHTA, CDR2 FQGNSA.

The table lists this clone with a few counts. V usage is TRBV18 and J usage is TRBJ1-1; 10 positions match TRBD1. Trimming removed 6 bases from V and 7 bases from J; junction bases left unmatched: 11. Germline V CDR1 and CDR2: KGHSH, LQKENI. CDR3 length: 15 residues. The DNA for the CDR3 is TGTGCCAGCTCGCCCGACAGGGGGCGATGGGATGAAGCTTTCTTT. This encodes CASSPDRGRWDEAFF.

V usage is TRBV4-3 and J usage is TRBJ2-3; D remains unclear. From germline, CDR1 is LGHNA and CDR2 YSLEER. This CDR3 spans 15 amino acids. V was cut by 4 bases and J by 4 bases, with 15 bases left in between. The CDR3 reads CASSRYTAMADTQYF. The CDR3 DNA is TGCGCCAGCAGCCGGTACACAGCCATGGCAGATACGCAGTATTTT.

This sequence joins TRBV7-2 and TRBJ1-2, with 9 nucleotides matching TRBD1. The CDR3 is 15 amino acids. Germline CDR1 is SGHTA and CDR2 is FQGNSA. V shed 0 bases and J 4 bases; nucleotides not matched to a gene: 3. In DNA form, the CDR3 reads TGTGCCAGCAGCTTAGCCGGGACAGGGCTCTATGGCTACACCTTC. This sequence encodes CASSLAGTGLYGYTF.